A selection of T cell receptor beta chains follows, all from one sample in a study of T cell responses to AZD1222 COVID-19 vaccine. The data were produced by immunoSEQ multiplex PCR, yet TCRdb's version contains in-frame clones alone and is incomplete. The table lists around 180,000 clones, 75% to 90% of them singletons, with 2.6% in the top ten. This sample comprised peripheral blood, obtained on day 0 of AZD1222 vaccination. These receptors all come from an adult in good health. Each CDR3 is given with its conserved first and last residue. D genes are given only for firm matches. The size field is filled for only some rows; it gives once, few, many or a size class.

>TRBV15|TRBJ1-2|.|TRBD1|18
TGTGCCACCAGCAGGGGACAGGGGGCGGCCTTTAGGTCTTATGGCTACACCTTC
CATSRGQGAAFRSYGYTF
>TRBV18|TRBJ2-2|.|.|16
TGTGCCAGCTCACATGGCGGGCCTTCGAACACCGGGGAGCTGTTTTTT
CASSHGGPSNTGELFF
>TRBV11-2|TRBJ1-2|.|.|15
TGTGCCAGCAGCTTCGACAGACATTCAAACTATGGCTACACCTTC
CASSFDRHSNYGYTF
>TRBV11-3|TRBJ2-7|.|TRBD2|15
TGTGCCAGCAGCTTAGATGCAGCGGGATCCTCCGAGCAGTACTTC
CASSLDAAGSSEQYF
>TRBV19|TRBJ2-7|few|TRBD2|14
TGTGCCAGTAAGGAAGCGGGAGGAACCTACGAGCAGTACTTC
CASKEAGGTYEQYF
>TRBV6-2/TRBV6-3|TRBJ2-7|.|.|17
TGTGCCAGCAGTTCCCTTCGCGGCCGACAGCCCGTCTACGAGCAGTACTTC
CASSSLRGRQPVYEQYF
>TRBV10-3|TRBJ1-1|once|.|12
TGTGCCATTGGACAGCAGAACACTGAAGCTTTCTTT
CAIGQQNTEAFF
>TRBV6-6|TRBJ1-2|.|TRBD1|17
TGTGCCAGCAGTCAAACGGGACAGCTTATATCTAACTATGGCTACACCTTC
CASSQTGQLISNYGYTF
>TRBV6-4|TRBJ1-1|.|.|13
TGTGCCAGCAGTGAGACGAAGGACACTGAAGCTTTCTTT
CASSETKDTEAFF
>TRBV27|TRBJ1-1|few|.|13
TGTGCCAGCAGTTTGGCCCCTACCTCTGAAGCTTTCTTT
CASSLAPTSEAFF
>TRBV6-5|TRBJ2-7|.|TRBD2|14
TGTGCCAGCAGTCCCGGGACTACCCTGTACGAGCAGTACTTC
CASSPGTTLYEQYF
>TRBV6-5|TRBJ2-2|.|.|14
TGTGCCAGCACCCGACTTACAGGGACCGGGGAGCTGTTTTTT
CASTRLTGTGELFF
>TRBV7-2|TRBJ2-7|.|TRBD2|15
TGTGCCAGCAGCGACACTAGCGGGAGCGTACACGAGCAGTACTTC
CASSDTSGSVHEQYF
>TRBV5-1|TRBJ1-3|.|TRBD1|16
TGCGCCAGCAGCTTGGGAGAGACAGGGACTGGAAACACCATATATTTT
CASSLGETGTGNTIYF
>TRBV4-1|TRBJ2-3|.|TRBD2|16
TGCGCCAGCAGCCAGACTAGCGCATTGGGCACAGATACGCAGTATTTT
CASSQTSALGTDTQYF
>TRBV7-9|TRBJ2-1|.|TRBD2|19
TGTGCCAGCAGCTTACCAACTAGCGGGAGGCGGAGCTCCTACAATGAGCAGTTCTTC
CASSLPTSGRRSSYNEQFF
>TRBV28|TRBJ2-7|.|.|14
TGTGCCAGCAGTTCTACGAACAGAGCCTACGAGCAGTACTTC
CASSSTNRAYEQYF
>TRBV27|TRBJ2-7|.|TRBD2|15
TGTGCCAGCAGTCCCAGGCTAGCGGGGACCTACGAGCAGTACTTC
CASSPRLAGTYEQYF
>TRBV5-1|TRBJ1-1|.|TRBD1|16
TGCGCCAGCAGCTTGAGTACAGGGGAGGGGGACACTGAAGCTTTCTTT
CASSLSTGEGDTEAFF
>TRBV7-2|TRBJ2-7|.|.|14
TGTGCCAGCAGCTTAGGACTTAGCTCCTACGAGCAGTACTTC
CASSLGLSSYEQYF
>TRBV3-1/TRBV3-2|TRBJ2-1|.|.|18
TGTGCCAGCAGCCAAGATCTGTTGGCGGGGAGCTCCTACAATGAGCAGTTCTTC
CASSQDLLAGSSYNEQFF
>TRBV2|TRBJ2-7|.|TRBD2|14
TGTGCCAGCAGTGTTGGCAGGCGGGGGTACGAGCAGTACTTC
CASSVGRRGYEQYF
>TRBV5-6|TRBJ1-1|.|.|14
TGTGCCAGCAGCCGAGGGGAAGTGGCTTCTGAAGCTTTCTTT
CASSRGEVASEAFF
>TRBV19|TRBJ1-1|.|.|15
TGTGCCAGTAAGTACGGGGATCTGGAGAACACTGAAGCTTTCTTT
CASKYGDLENTEAFF
>TRBV19|TRBJ1-2|.|.|12
TGTGCCAGTAGTCCCTTAGGACAGGGCTACACCTTC
CASSPLGQGYTF
>TRBV11-1|TRBJ2-7|.|TRBD1|15
TGTGCCAGCAGCGACGCCGGGACAGGGGGCTACGAGCAGTACTTC
CASSDAGTGGYEQYF
>TRBV20-1|TRBJ1-2|.|TRBD1|11
TGCAGTGGTCGACAGGGGAATGGCTACACCTTC
CSGRQGNGYTF
>TRBV30|TRBJ1-6|.|TRBD1|13
TGTGCCTGGGGGGACAGTTCTAATTCACCCCTCCACTTT
CAWGDSSNSPLHF
>TRBV6-5|TRBJ2-2|.|.|11
TGTGCCAGCAGCCACACGTCCGGGCTGTTTTTT
CASSHTSGLFF
>TRBV5-6|TRBJ1-3|.|.|13
TGTGCCAGCAGCTTGGGCGCCGGAAACACCATATATTTT
CASSLGAGNTIYF
>TRBV5-1|TRBJ2-7|.|.|14
TGCGCCAGCAGAGGTGGAACTAGCTCCTACGAGCAGTACTTC
CASRGGTSSYEQYF
>TRBV30|TRBJ2-7|.|.|13
TGTGCCTGGAGTGGTAGGGCGACCTACGAGCAGTACTTC
CAWSGRATYEQYF
>TRBV6-1|TRBJ2-7|.|TRBD1|18
TGTGCCAGCAGTGAATCAGGCAGGGGGCTTTTTCCATCCTACGAGCAGTACTTC
CASSESGRGLFPSYEQYF
>TRBV19|TRBJ2-1|.|TRBD2|16
TGTGCCAGTTCCTGGGGCGCGGGAGTGTCGAGCAATGAGCAGTTCTTC
CASSWGAGVSSNEQFF
>TRBV29-1|TRBJ2-5|.|TRBD1|15
TGCAGCGGGAGGGTGACAGGGGGCTTTTGGGAGACCCAGTACTTC
CSGRVTGGFWETQYF
>TRBV30|TRBJ2-7|.|TRBD2|14
TGTGCCTGGAGTGTAGGACTAGCGGGCTACGAGCAGTACTTC
CAWSVGLAGYEQYF
>TRBV18|TRBJ1-4|once|TRBD1|13
TGTGCCAGCTCACCAGACGACAGGGTGCAACTGTTTTTT
CASSPDDRVQLFF
>TRBV27|TRBJ2-1|.|TRBD1|15
TGTGCCAGCAGTCACGGGACAGGGGGAAACAATGAGCAGTTCTTC
CASSHGTGGNNEQFF
>TRBV7-6|TRBJ2-5|.|TRBD2|18
TGTGCCAGCAGCTTGCTACTAGCGGGAGTCGGGAATCTAGAGACCCAGTACTTC
CASSLLLAGVGNLETQYF
>TRBV19|TRBJ2-5|.|TRBD2|15
TGTGCCAGTAAAGCGACTAGCGGGAGTGTGGAGACCCAGTACTTC
CASKATSGSVETQYF
>TRBV15|TRBJ1-2|.|.|15
TGTGCCACCAGCAGGGTCTACAGGGAAAGGGATGGCTACACCTTC
CATSRVYRERDGYTF
>TRBV28|TRBJ1-6|.|.|15
TGTGCCAGCAGTTCCCACAGCGGCCCGGGGTCACCCCTCCACTTT
CASSSHSGPGSPLHF
>TRBV4-1|TRBJ2-1|.|TRBD2|16
TGCGCCAGCAGCCTCCGGACTAGCGGGGGGGTCAATGAGCAGTTCTTC
CASSLRTSGGVNEQFF
>TRBV6-5|TRBJ1-2|.|TRBD1|12
TGTGCCAGCAGACCATCAGGGGGTGGCTACACCTTC
CASRPSGGGYTF
>TRBV7-3|TRBJ2-3|.|.|14
TGTGCCAGCAAGGCGGACAGAAGCACAGATACGCAGTATTTT
CASKADRSTDTQYF